The 16 T cell receptor beta chains below all came from one sample that was sequenced in a study of T cells after yellow fever vaccination. TCRdb called the 5' RACE reads again in MiXCR, with one record for every CDR3 protein. The sample contains 450,000 to 550,000 distinct CDR3 sequences, 20% to 25% of which appear only once. The sample here was PBMCs, taken 21 days after the first yellow fever vaccination. These receptors were obtained from a man aged 18 to 30 who received the YFV17D yellow fever vaccine.

The rearrangement joins TRBV19 to TRBJ2-1; 8 bases align to TRBD2. Germline-derived CDR1 and CDR2 are LNHDA and SQIVND (reference sequence). The trim removed 0 bases at V and 3 bases at J, leaving 1 base unmatched. The CDR3 spans 15 residues. The CDR3 coding sequence is TGTGCCAGTAGTATAGATAGCGGGGTCTACAATGAGCAGTTCTTC. Translating it yields CASSIDSGVYNEQFF.

In its sample, this clonotype was seen a few times. The chain is built from TRBV30 and TRBJ2-5; 14 bases match TRBD2. The V and J ends lost 7 bases and 2 bases, in that order; junction bases with no gene match: 3. CDR3 length equals 14 residues. Germline V lookup: CDR1 GTSNPN, CDR2 SVGIG (reference sequence). For the CDR3, the DNA is TGTGCCTTAGGACTAGCGGGGGGACAAGAGACCCAGTACTTC. As protein: CALGLAGGQETQYF.

This clonotype came up a few times. The rearrangement links TRBV7-9 to TRBJ1-2, with a weak D call TRBD1 (5 bases). CDR1 and CDR2 (germline): SEHNR, FQNEAQ (reference sequence). V lost 1 base to trimming and J lost 6 bases, with 15 bases between them. The CDR3 covers 15 residues. Here the CDR3 reads CASSLELEGPDGYTF. The CDR3 nucleotides are TGTGCCAGCAGCTTAGAACTCGAGGGGCCCGATGGCTACACCTTC.

The CDR3 loop reads CASSWTGGPAYTDTQYF. As DNA, the CDR3 is TGTGCCAGCAGCTGGACCGGGGGGCCGGCCTACACAGATACGCAGTATTTT. The rearrangement joins TRBV5-5 to TRBJ2-3, with D maybe TRBD2 (7 bases). The germline V gene encodes CDR1 SGHKS and CDR2 YYEKEE (reference sequence). The V end was cut by 3 bases, the J end by 2 bases, with 19 bases between. The CDR3 length is 17 residues.

This clonotype was recorded at least ten times. The chain has TRBV7-2 and TRBJ1-4, with a possible D match to TRBD1 (6 bases). Germline loops: CDR1 SGHTA, CDR2 FQGNSA. Trimming removed 5 bases from V and 7 bases from J, with 11 bases in between. The length of the CDR3 is 13 residues. The CDR3 DNA is TGTGCCAGCAGCCTCTTAGGGGGTGAAAAACTGTTTTTT. Its translation is CASSLLGGEKLFF.

This clonotype was recorded a few times. The chain couples TRBV7-6 to TRBJ1-1; the D is unclear. CDR3 size: 13 residues. Germline V gene sequence: CDR1 SGHVS, CDR2 FNYEAQ. The V gene lost 5 bases and the J gene lost 8 bases, with 15 bases spanning the gap. The CDR3 here is CASSGNQLGEAFF. Written as DNA, the CDR3 is TGTGCCAGCAGCGGTAACCAACTGGGAGAAGCTTTCTTT.

This clonotype was recorded a few times. J is TRBJ2-4 and V is TRBV21-1; the DNA was not used to check the table's D call, TRBD2. TRBV21-1 is termed a pseudogene. This CDR3 is 17 amino acids long. The CDR3 bases are TGTGCCAGCAGCACCCGGCAACTAGCGAGAGCCAAGGTCATTCAGTACTTC. It is translated as CASSTRQLARAKVIQYF.

This clonotype was seen a handful of times. The chain carries TRBV21-1 and TRBJ2-7. TRBV21-1 is shown as a pseudogene. The CDR3 runs to 18 residues. As DNA, the CDR3 is TGTGCCAGCAGCAAAGAGGATCGAGCATATAATATTCCCTACGAGCAGTACGTC. Its protein product is CASSKEDRAYNIPYEQYV.

The rearrangement links TRBV4-1 to TRBJ2-3; TRBD2 aligns across 8 bases. This CDR3 comprises 15 residues. The V segment lost 5 bases and the J segment 2 bases; nucleotides outside the gene matches: 6. Germline CDR1 reads MGHRA; CDR2 reads YSYEKL. This CDR3 is CASSFKRGITDTQYF. The CDR3 nucleotides are TGCGCCAGCAGCTTTAAGCGGGGGATCACAGATACGCAGTATTTT.

This clonotype was observed many times. The rearrangement joins TRBV12-3 or TRBV12-4 to TRBJ1-1, with D possibly TRBD1 on 5 matching bases. The CDR3 is 14 amino acids. Between the trimmed V and J ends, which lost 6 bases and 4 bases, there was a span of 15 bases. In nucleotides, the CDR3 is TGTGCCAGCAGGACTACAGGCGGGGTCACTGAAGCTTTCTTT. Amino acids: CASRTTGGVTEAFF.

The chain links TRBV2 to TRBJ2-1; D possibly uses TRBD1 or TRBD2 (5 bases each). The V and J ends lost 6 bases and 5 bases respectively, with 20 bases between them. Germline CDR1 SNHLY, CDR2 FYNNEI. This CDR3 has 16 amino acids. The CDR3 nucleotides are TGTGCCAGCAGGGGGGTCCGCAGGACTTCGAACAATGAGCAGTTCTTC. Amino acid sequence: CASRGVRRTSNNEQFF.

This clonotype was counted a single time. The chain recombines TRBV5-1 with TRBJ1-3; D gene uncertain. Germline V gene lookup returns CDR1 SGHRS and CDR2 YFSETQ. V lost 4 bases to trimming and J lost 9 bases, with 26 bases between them. The CDR3 contains 17 residues. CDR3 region: CASSPALSPGGIRTIYF. CDR3 DNA sequence: TGCGCCAGCAGCCCCGCACTTTCGCCTGGAGGCATTCGCACCATATATTTT.

Many counts were recorded for this clonotype. This chain joins TRBV5-1 and TRBJ2-7; TRBD1 might be the D (5 bases). Trimming removed 2 bases at V and 3 bases at J, with 9 bases between. The length of the CDR3 is 13 residues. Germline lookup yields CDR1 SGHRS and CDR2 YFSETQ. CDR3 amino acids: CASSFLDSYEQYV. CDR3 DNA sequence: TGCGCCAGCAGCTTTCTCGACAGCTACGAGCAGTACGTC.

This rearrangement joins TRBV12-3 or TRBV12-4 to TRBJ1-1, with 7 bases lining up with TRBD1. J lost 4 bases, V lost 5 bases, and 10 bases had no gene match. This CDR3 contains 15 residues. In DNA, the CDR3 is TGTGCCAGCAGTCCCCGACAGGGTGGAGTCACTGAAGCTTTCTTT. Its translation is CASSPRQGGVTEAFF.

The J gene is TRBJ2-1, the V gene TRBV9; D is possibly TRBD1 or TRBD2 (5 bases each). Germline CDR1 reads SGDLS; CDR2 reads YYNGEE. The V and J ends lost 2 bases and 15 bases respectively, with 18 bases between them. This CDR3 contains 13 residues. The CDR3 reads CASSVGLANRPFF. In DNA, the CDR3 is TGTGCCAGCAGCGTTGGGCTAGCTAACAGGCCGTTCTTC.

This clonotype appeared a few times. The rearrangement uses TRBV3-1 and TRBJ1-4; the D is unclear. The CDR3 sequence is 16 residues long. The germline gives CDR1 LGHDT, CDR2 YNNKEL (reference sequence). Trimming cost V 1 base and J 3 bases, with 12 bases left between them. The CDR3 bases are TGTGCCAGCAGCCAAGTACGATCAGTTTCTAATGAAAAACTGTTTTTT. This sequence encodes CASSQVRSVSNEKLFF.